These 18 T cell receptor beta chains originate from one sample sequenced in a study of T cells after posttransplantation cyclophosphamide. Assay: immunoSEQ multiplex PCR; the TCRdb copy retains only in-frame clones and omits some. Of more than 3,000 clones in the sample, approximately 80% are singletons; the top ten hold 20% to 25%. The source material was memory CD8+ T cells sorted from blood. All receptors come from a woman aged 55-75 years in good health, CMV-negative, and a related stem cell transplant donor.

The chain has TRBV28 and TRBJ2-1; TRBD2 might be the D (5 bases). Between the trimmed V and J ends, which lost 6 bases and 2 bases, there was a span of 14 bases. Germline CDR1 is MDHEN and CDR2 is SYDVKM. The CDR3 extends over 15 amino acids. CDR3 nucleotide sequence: TGTGCCAGCAGAGGAGAGGGCGAAACCTACAATGAGCAGTTCTTC. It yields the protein CASRGEGETYNEQFF.

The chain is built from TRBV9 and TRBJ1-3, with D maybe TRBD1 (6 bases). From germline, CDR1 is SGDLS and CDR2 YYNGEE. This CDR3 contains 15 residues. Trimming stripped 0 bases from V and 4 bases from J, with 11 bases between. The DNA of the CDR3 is TGTGCCAGCAGCGTAGAAGGGACACAAGGAAACACCATATATTTT. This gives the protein CASSVEGTQGNTIYF.

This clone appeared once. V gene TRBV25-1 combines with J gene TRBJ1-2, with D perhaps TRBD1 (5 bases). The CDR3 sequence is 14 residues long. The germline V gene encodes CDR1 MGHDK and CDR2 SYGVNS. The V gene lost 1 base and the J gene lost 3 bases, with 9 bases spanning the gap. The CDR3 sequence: CASSEWGDYYGYTF. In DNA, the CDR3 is TGTGCCAGCAGTGAATGGGGGGACTACTATGGCTACACCTTC.

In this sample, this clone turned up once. This CDR3 reads CASEIVAGEFSWINEQFF. CDR3 DNA: TGTGCCAGTGAAATCGTAGCGGGCGAGTTTAGTTGGATCAATGAGCAGTTCTTC. This sequence joins TRBV21-1 and TRBJ2-1; the D segment call TRBD2 is taken from the table without a DNA check. TRBV21-1 is classified as a pseudogene. The CDR3 has 18 amino acids.

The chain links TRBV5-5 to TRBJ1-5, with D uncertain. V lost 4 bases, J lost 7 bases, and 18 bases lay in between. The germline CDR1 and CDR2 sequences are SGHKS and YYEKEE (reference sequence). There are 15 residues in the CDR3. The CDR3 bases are TGTGCCAGCAGCCCCACCACGGCAGGTTCACAGCCCCAGCATTTT. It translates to CASSPTTAGSQPQHF.

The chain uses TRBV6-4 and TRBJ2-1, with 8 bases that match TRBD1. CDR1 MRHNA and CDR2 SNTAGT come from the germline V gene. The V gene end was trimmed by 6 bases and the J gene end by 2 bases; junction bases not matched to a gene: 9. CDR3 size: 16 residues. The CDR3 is CASSADRDRTYNEQFF. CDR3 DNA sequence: TGTGCCAGCAGCGCGGACCGGGACAGGACCTACAATGAGCAGTTCTTC.

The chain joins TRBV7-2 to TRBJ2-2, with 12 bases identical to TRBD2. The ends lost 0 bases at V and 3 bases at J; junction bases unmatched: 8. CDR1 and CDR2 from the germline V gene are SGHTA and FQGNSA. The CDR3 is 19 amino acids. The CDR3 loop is CASSLALASGGAHTGELFF. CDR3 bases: TGTGCCAGCAGCTTAGCGCTGGCTAGCGGGGGGGCCCACACCGGGGAGCTGTTTTTT.

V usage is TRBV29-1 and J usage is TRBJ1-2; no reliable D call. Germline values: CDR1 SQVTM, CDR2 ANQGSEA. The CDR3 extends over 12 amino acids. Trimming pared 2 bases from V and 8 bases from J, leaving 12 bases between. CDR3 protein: CSVESAESGYTF. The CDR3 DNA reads TGCAGCGTTGAATCCGCCGAGTCGGGCTACACCTTC.

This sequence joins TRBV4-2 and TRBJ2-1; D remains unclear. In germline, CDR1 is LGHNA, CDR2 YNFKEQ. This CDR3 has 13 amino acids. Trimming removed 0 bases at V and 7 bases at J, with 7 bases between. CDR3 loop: CASSQDPGNEQFF. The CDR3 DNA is TGTGCCAGCAGCCAAGATCCCGGGAATGAGCAGTTCTTC.

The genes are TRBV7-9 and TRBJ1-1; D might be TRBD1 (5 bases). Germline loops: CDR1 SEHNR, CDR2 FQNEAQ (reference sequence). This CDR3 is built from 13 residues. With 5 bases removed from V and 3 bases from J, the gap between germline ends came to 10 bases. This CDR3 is CASSPGYDTEAFF. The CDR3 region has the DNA TGTGCCAGCAGCCCAGGGTACGACACTGAAGCTTTCTTT.

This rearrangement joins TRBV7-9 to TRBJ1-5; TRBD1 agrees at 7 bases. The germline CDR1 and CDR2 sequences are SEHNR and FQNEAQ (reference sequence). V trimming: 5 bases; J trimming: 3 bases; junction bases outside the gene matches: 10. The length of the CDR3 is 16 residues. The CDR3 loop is CASSHATGAFNQPQHF. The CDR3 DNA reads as TGTGCCAGCAGCCACGCTACAGGGGCCTTCAATCAGCCCCAGCATTTT.

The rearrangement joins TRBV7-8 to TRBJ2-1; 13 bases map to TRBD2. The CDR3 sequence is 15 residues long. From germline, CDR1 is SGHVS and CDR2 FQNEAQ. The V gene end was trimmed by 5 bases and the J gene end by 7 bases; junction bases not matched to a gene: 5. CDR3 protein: CASSPGTSGINEQFF. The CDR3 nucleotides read TGTGCCAGCAGCCCGGGGACTAGCGGGATTAATGAGCAGTTCTTC.

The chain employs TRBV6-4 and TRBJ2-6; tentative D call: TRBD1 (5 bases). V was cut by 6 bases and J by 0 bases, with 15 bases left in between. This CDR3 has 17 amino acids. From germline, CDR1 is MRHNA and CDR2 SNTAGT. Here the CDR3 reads CASSPWGRDSGANVLTF. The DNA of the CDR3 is TGTGCCAGCAGCCCCTGGGGCAGAGACTCTGGGGCCAACGTCCTGACTTTC.

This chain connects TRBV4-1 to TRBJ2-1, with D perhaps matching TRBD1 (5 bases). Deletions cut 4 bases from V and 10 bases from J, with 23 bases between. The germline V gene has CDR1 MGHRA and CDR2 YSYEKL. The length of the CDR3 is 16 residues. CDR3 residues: CASSPVTGNGPWEQFF. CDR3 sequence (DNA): TGCGCCAGCAGCCCGGTAACAGGCAATGGACCATGGGAGCAGTTCTTC.

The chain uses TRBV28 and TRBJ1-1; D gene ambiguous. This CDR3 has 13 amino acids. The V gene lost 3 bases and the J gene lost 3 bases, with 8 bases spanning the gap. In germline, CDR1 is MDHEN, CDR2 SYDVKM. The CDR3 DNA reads TGTGCCAGCAGTTTCCTGGACTACACTGAAGCTTTCTTT. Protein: CASSFLDYTEAFF.

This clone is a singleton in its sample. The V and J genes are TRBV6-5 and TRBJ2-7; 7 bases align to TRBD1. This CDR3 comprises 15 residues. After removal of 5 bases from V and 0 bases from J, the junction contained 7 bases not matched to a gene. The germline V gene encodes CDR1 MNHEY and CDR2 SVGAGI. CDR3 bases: TGTGCCAGCAGTCTCAAACAGGGGAGCTCCTACGAGCAGTACGTC. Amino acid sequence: CASSLKQGSSYEQYV.

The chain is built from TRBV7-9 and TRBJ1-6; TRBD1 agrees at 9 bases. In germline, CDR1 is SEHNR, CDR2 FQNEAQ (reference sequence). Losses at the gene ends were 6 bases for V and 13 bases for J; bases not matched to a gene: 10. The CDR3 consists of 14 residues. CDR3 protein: CASRITGGAGPLHF. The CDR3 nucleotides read TGTGCCAGCAGGATAACAGGGGGCGCGGGGCCCCTCCACTTT.

CDR3 amino acids: CASSQGTSGGYEQFF. The CDR3 region has the DNA TGCGCCAGCAGCCAAGGGACTAGCGGGGGCTATGAGCAGTTCTTC. V gene TRBV4-3 combines with J gene TRBJ2-1; 13 positions match TRBD2. The germline V gene encodes CDR1 LGHNA and CDR2 YSLEER. J was trimmed by 8 bases and V by 1 base; bases with no gene match: 2. The CDR3 runs to 15 residues.